The subject of this entry is one TCR beta chain. The target of this receptor is not known. Being one base from a much bigger clone, this may be a read error. A patient counted as having stable hyperthyroidism if there was no progression to ophthalmopathy within 18 months of follow-up. Hyperthyroidism patients were newly diagnosed, with disease duration under 2 months, and aged 18 to 65 years. Patients with other autoimmune diseases, uncontrolled infections, pregnancy or lactation were excluded from the study. Clinical symptoms, serum thyroxine, TRAb, thyroid ultrasound and orbital computed tomography formed the basis of the diagnosis. Using Ficoll-Paque density gradient centrifugation, PBMCs were isolated from about 9.4 ml of fresh peripheral blood. Total RNA was extracted with Trizol reagent and quality-checked on an Agilent 2100 Bioanalyzer. Counted from cysteine to phenylalanine, this CDR3 has 16 amino acids. Only the CDR3 DNA stays, 48 bases, in frame from base 1. The germline V gene encodes CDR1 MGHRA and CDR2 YSYEKL.

This entry is derived from a study of Graves' ophthalmopathy and Graves' hyperthyroidism listed by TCRdb under 2018. Context from the whole study: Peripheral blood was collected at initial diagnosis, before any treatment. TCR beta repertoire signatures were used to distinguish Graves' ophthalmopathy from Graves' hyperthyroidism and to predict progression to ophthalmopathy. In total, approximately 130 blood samples were TCR-sequenced: around 42 ophthalmopathy, some 75 hyperthyroidism and about 17 hyperthyroidism-to-ophthalmopathy patients. To explore V-J signatures distinguishing ophthalmopathy from hyperthyroidism, a discovery set of 100 or so patients (roughly 45 ophthalmopathy, 55 to 60 stable hyperthyroidism) was enrolled. An independent validation cohort was composed of 18 hyperthyroidism patients and about 16 patients who later progressed from hyperthyroidism to ophthalmopathy. T-cell repertoires of thyroid tissue and blood were compared in 5 or 6 hyperthyroidism patients. Following sample collection, hyperthyroidism patients were given methimazole at a starting dose of 30 mg daily, and ophthalmopathy patients were given high-dose intravenous methylprednisolone. For training and testing, the 100 or so patients in the discovery cohort were randomly divided in a 7:3 ratio.

General study outcomes and caveats: Sample size was not predetermined statistically, and investigators were not blinded to group allocation. The 13-signature model separated ophthalmopathy from stable hyperthyroidism with around 90% sensitivity and approximately 83% specificity in cross-validation, and 80%/75% in the test set. Among expanded thyroid clonotypes with frequency above 0.001, most also showed up in blood, which suggests that blood repertoires may reflect the thyroid immune response. In validation, the model predicted ophthalmopathy progression with about 71% sensitivity and 72.22% specificity; more than ten predicted patients were CT-confirmed with GO in a median of around 6.5 months.

For repertoire sequencing, the TCR beta CDR3 regions were amplified from RNA transcripts. The first round was an RT-PCR using HTBI primers with the Qiagen OneStep RT-PCR kit, and this first round was followed by a second-round multiplex PCR, then size selection and purification. The libraries underwent paired-end sequencing with 100 bp reads on an Illumina HiSeq2000. The authors processed their data as follows. Reads were processed with SOAPnuke, discarding reads with adapters, uncalled bases, mean Phred below 15, or no exact constant-primer or identifier match. High-quality paired reads were merged with COPE v1.2.5. Each unique nucleotide sequence was treated as a clonotype, and MiTCR v1.1 was used to align the clonotypes to the IMGT TRB V, D and J references. Analysis was restricted to V-J combinations with a frequency above 0.0001, which covered approximately 99% of repertoires. For each V-J combination, a TCR clonal expansion and chaos score was defined as the ratio of F50 clonal expansion to chaos observed in the TCRdist matrix. Welch's t-statistics and random forest were used to reduce features to approximately 13 V-J combinations, which were fed into a naive Bayes classifier. The Morisita-Horn index was used to measure how similar the thyroid and blood repertoires were. Through fastp at Q25 and MiXCR, TCRdb rebuilt clones from the public reads, retaining in-frame beta chains. Duplicate CDR3 protein sequences are folded into a single record with the most common DNA and genes. TCRdb, not the authors, supplied the V and J calls. A total of hundreds of thousands of distinct CDR3 sequences appear in this sample, around a fifth of them only once. Approximately 6.5% of the sample is held by the ten biggest clonotypes.

Sequencing was performed on peripheral blood. The sequence joins TRBV4-1 to TRBJ1-3; TRBD1 is perhaps the D gene, given 5 matching bases. The TCR originated in a woman in her late teens or twenties with stable Graves' hyperthyroidism. Some clones in this sample may be carry-over from other donors' samples. Donor details come from another sample of the same person, matched by shared clones. The bases read TGCGCCAGCAGCCAAGATAGGACAATCTCTGGAAACACCCTATATTTT. Its protein reads: CASSQDRTISGNTLYF.